This paragraph reports one TCR beta chain. Its target is not known. One entry per CDR3 protein, called by TCRdb with MiXCR from the reads. The sample has fewer than 650,000 distinct CDR3 sequences, roughly 42% seen once. The sample is drawn from a study of T cell repertoires in cytomegalovirus infection. Study-wide results and caveats: CMV carriers having the relevant HLA were flagged by cumulative public TCR beta family frequency.

V gave up 4 bases and J gave up 8 bases, with 15 bases separating them. Per germline, CDR1 MGHRA and CDR2 YSYEKL. The CDR3 runs to 14 residues. The sample consisted of cultured PBMCs, taken from culture after CMV antigen stimulation. V gene TRBV4-1 combines with J gene TRBJ2-1; D not certain. The clonotype comes from a human donor in good health (CMV status not recorded). Some clones in this sample may be carry-over from other donors' samples. In DNA, the CDR3 is TGCGCCAGCAGCCTAGGCTGGCCACGGGATGAGCAGTTCTTC. Amino acid sequence: CASSLGWPRDEQFF.